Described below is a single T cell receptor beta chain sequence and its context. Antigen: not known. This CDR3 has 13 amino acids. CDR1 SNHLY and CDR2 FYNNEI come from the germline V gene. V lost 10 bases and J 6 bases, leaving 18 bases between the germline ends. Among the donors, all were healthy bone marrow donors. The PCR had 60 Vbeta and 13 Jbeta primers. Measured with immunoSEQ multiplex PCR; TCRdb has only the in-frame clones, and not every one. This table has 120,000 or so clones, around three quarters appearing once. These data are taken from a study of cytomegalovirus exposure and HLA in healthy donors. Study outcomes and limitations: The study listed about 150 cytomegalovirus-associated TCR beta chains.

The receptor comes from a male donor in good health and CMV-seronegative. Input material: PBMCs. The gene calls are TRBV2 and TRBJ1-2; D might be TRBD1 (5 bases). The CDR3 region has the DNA TGTGCCAACCTCGGGGGGAATGGAGATGGCTACACCTTC. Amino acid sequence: CANLGGNGDGYTF.